The present T cell receptor beta chain was sequenced within a study of cytomegalovirus exposure and HLA in healthy donors. In the study overall: Earlier sequencing of some 190 million T cells yielded around 100 million unique TCR beta sequences. Study conclusions and caveats: Highly shared variants forming one cluster were likely a sequencing artifact.

Germline CDR1 SGHDN, CDR2 FVKESK. CDR3 length: 16 residues. The V and J ends lost 0 bases and 4 bases respectively, with 13 bases between them. To note about this clone: The target antigen is unknown.

The PCR contained 60 Vbeta and 13 Jbeta primers. The table came from immunoSEQ multiplex PCR; TCRdb's copy has only in-frame clones and leaves some out. Seen here are some 96,000 clones, 60% to 80% observed once, and the top ten hold under 20%. Sequencing used PBMCs. The chain joins TRBV14 to TRBJ1-3; a possible D gene is TRBD1 (5 bases). The sequence came from a woman between 55 and 75 years old in good health and CMV-seropositive. The CDR3 region is CASSQDIPRGGNTIYF. The CDR3, as DNA: TGTGCCAGCAGCCAAGATATACCAAGGGGCGGAAACACCATATATTTT.